This TCR beta chain appears in the sequencing data of a study of response to subunit inactivated influenza vaccine. Study conclusions and caveats: Every seasonal influenza vaccination brings in few new T cells, the authors suggested.

A remark on this clonotype: Antigen: not known. Compared with germline, one end of the junction differs, possibly owing to a read error.

TCRdb independently ran MiXCR on the RT-PCR reads; one entry per CDR3 protein. Of around 530,000 distinct CDR3 sequences in the sample, approximately 10% were seen once. The CDR3 runs to 15 residues. Germline CDR1 is MGHRA and CDR2 is YSYEKL. The sample in question was PBMCs from blood, obtained on the day of vaccination. The chain is built from TRBV4-1 and TRBJ2-3, with D possibly being TRBD2 (6 bases). The receptor comes from a man aged 45-65 years who received an inactivated influenza vaccine. The CDR3 region is CASSQAGDRTETQYF. CDR3 DNA sequence: TGCGCCAGCAGCCAAGCGGGGGACCGCACAGAAACGCAGTATTTT.